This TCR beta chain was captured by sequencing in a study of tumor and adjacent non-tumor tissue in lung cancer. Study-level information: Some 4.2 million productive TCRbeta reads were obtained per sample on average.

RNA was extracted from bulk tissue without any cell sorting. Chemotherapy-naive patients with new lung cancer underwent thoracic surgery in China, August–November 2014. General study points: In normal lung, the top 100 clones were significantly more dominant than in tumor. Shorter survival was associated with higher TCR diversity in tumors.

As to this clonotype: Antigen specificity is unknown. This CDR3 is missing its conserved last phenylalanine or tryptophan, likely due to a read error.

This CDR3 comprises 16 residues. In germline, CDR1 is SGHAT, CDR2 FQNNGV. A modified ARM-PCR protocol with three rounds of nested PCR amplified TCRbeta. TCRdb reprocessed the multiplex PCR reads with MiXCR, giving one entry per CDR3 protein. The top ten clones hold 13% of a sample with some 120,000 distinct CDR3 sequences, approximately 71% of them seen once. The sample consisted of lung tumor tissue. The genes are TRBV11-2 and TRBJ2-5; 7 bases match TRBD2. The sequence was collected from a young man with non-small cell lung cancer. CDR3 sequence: CTSSLGVRRGTETQYY. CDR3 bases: TGTACCAGCAGCTTAGGTGTACGGCGGGGGACAGAGACCCAGTACTAC.